A single sample is the source of the 14 T cell receptor beta chains below, sequenced in a study of OX40 agonist ivuxolimab in advanced cancers. Assay: immunoSEQ multiplex PCR; the TCRdb copy retains only in-frame clones and omits some. The table shows about 67,000 clones, with about 89% occurring only once. The sequenced sample was CD4+ or CD8+ T cells sorted from blood, obtained in a trial of the OX40 agonist ivuxolimab. The receptors were gathered from an adult with an advanced solid tumor such as melanoma, head and neck, liver or kidney cancer.

The chain carries TRBV28 and TRBJ1-4; D gene ambiguous. V lost 6 bases and J 4 bases, leaving 12 bases between the germline ends. The CDR3 runs to 14 residues. Looked up from germline, CDR1 is MDHEN and CDR2 is SYDVKM. The CDR3 DNA follows: TGTGCCAGCAGCAGACGAAGCGGTAATGAAAAACTGTTTTTT. It codes for CASSRRSGNEKLFF.

V is TRBV6-5 and J is TRBJ2-1; TRBD2 matches at 7 bases. The CDR3 runs to 14 residues. Per the germline V gene, CDR1 is MNHEY and CDR2 is SVGAGI. Losses at the gene ends were 6 bases for V and 4 bases for J; bases not matched to a gene: 6. CDR3 sequence: CASRLGGWYNEQFF. The CDR3 DNA follows: TGTGCCAGCAGACTGGGGGGGTGGTACAATGAGCAGTTCTTC.

This clone was seen once. The V and J genes are TRBV5-4 and TRBJ2-1; D call uncertain. The CDR3 runs to 16 residues. From germline, CDR1 is SGHNT and CDR2 YYREEE (reference sequence). The V end was cut by 0 bases, the J end by 0 bases, with 10 bases between. CDR3 in amino acids: CASSLAGGFSYNEQFF. DNA for the CDR3: TGTGCCAGCAGCTTGGCTGGCGGATTCTCCTACAATGAGCAGTTCTTC.

This chain joins TRBV19 and TRBJ1-1; D remains unclear. CDR1 is LNHDA, CDR2 SQIVND, per germline (reference sequence). V lost 0 bases, J lost 0 bases, and 11 bases lay in between. The CDR3 extends over 16 amino acids. The CDR3: CASSIDRPGLNTEAFF. DNA for the CDR3: TGTGCCAGTAGTATAGATCGTCCGGGGTTGAACACTGAAGCTTTCTTT.

The V call is TRBV5-4, the J call TRBJ1-1; possible D gene TRBD1, 5 bases. The CDR3 is 14 amino acids. With 4 bases removed from V and 9 bases from J, the gap between germline ends came to 19 bases. CDR1 SGHNT and CDR2 YYREEE come from the germline V gene (reference sequence). CDR3 sequence reads: CASSPEAGRGKAFF. CDR3 nucleotides: TGTGCCAGCAGCCCGGAGGCAGGGCGTGGAAAAGCTTTCTTT.

Worth noting for this clone: One end of the junction does not line up with germline, which may come from a read error. The chain carries TRBV6-1 and TRBJ1-1; no firm D call. CDR1 is MNHNS, CDR2 SASEGT, per germline. The length of the CDR3 is 14 residues. The CDR3 DNA reads as TGTGCCAGCAGTGAAGAGGTCAGGACGAAATCAAAGAACTTT. Protein: CASSEEVRTKSKNF.

The chain is built from TRBV6-5 and TRBJ1-1, with 8 positions matching TRBD1. V dropped 7 bases and J dropped 4; count of bases not matched to a gene: 8. CDR1 is MNHEY, CDR2 SVGAGI, per germline. This CDR3 is 14 amino acids long. For the CDR3, the DNA is TGTGCCAGCACCATGGGCCAGGGGGCCACTGAAGCTTTCTTT. Its protein is CASTMGQGATEAFF.

A single count supports this clone. The V and J genes are TRBV30 and TRBJ1-1; 8 nucleotides match TRBD1. The CDR3 is 13 residues long. Germline V gene lookup returns CDR1 GTSNPN and CDR2 SVGIG (reference sequence). Trimming took 3 bases from V and 5 from J; bases not matched to a gene: 5. This CDR3 is CAWSGQGRTEAFF. The DNA of the CDR3 is TGTGCCTGGAGCGGACAGGGACGAACTGAAGCTTTCTTT.

The chain links TRBV11-3 to TRBJ1-4; D is possibly TRBD1 (5 bases). Germline CDR1 SGHNT, CDR2 YENEEA. The CDR3 contains 16 residues. V was pared by 0 bases and J by 8 bases, with 16 bases between. CDR3 coding DNA: TGTGCCAGCAGCTTAGATATGAAAAGGGGTGGAGAAAAACTGTTTTTT. Translation gives CASSLDMKRGGEKLFF. Full variable domain (missing parts from reference TRBV11-3 and TRBJ1-4): EAGVVQSPRYKIIEKKQPVAFWCNPISGHNTLYWYLQNLGQGPELLIRYENEEAVDDSQLPKDRFSAERLKGVDSTLKIQPAELGDSAVYLCASSLDMKRGGEKLFFGSGTQLSVL.

V and J are TRBV5-6 and TRBJ1-1; weak D call: TRBD1 (6 bases). Germline CDR1 and CDR2: SGHDT and YYEEEE. This CDR3 comprises 15 residues. Trimming took 3 bases from V and 0 from J, leaving 12 bases between them. Written as DNA, the CDR3 is TGTGCCAGCAGCTCAAGTGGGGGCTTGAACACTGAAGCTTTCTTT. Translating gives CASSSSGGLNTEAFF.

CDR3 protein: CASSKSSAGELFF. The CDR3 DNA reads as TGTGCCAGTAGTAAATCCTCGGCCGGGGAGCTGTTTTTT. The chain recombines TRBV19 with TRBJ2-2; D is unclear. The germline V gene encodes CDR1 LNHDA and CDR2 SQIVND (reference sequence). Trimming removed 4 bases at V and 6 bases at J, with 9 bases between. This CDR3 is 13 amino acids long.

In this sample, this clone turned up once. The genes are TRBV5-1 and TRBJ2-2; D is unresolved. The CDR3 loop spans 14 amino acids. The germline CDR1 and CDR2 sequences are SGHRS and YFSETQ. Trimming took off 2 bases at V and 6 bases at J, with 11 bases between the two ends. CDR3 loop: CASSLGWVAGELFF. CDR3 nucleotide sequence: TGCGCCAGCAGCTTAGGATGGGTTGCCGGGGAGCTGTTTTTT.

The rearrangement uses TRBV5-1 and TRBJ1-1; perhaps TRBD1 as D (6 bases). V was shortened by 4 bases and J by 0 bases, with 13 bases between the two germline ends. Germline-derived CDR1 and CDR2 are SGHRS and YFSETQ. There are 15 residues in the CDR3. The CDR3 DNA reads as TGCGCCAGCAGCGGTGGACAGACCATGAACACTGAAGCTTTCTTT. Translating it yields CASSGGQTMNTEAFF.

The rearrangement joins TRBV6-1 to TRBJ2-7, with no clear D. V gave up 1 base and J gave up 4 bases, with 11 bases separating them. The CDR3 loop spans 14 amino acids. CDR1 MNHNS and CDR2 SASEGT come from the germline V gene. The CDR3 sequence: CASSEGWMVYEQYF. CDR3 in DNA: TGTGCCAGCAGTGAAGGCTGGATGGTATACGAGCAGTACTTC.